This T cell receptor (beta chain) was observed in a study of graft-versus-host responses after intestinal transplantation. This table comes from immunoSEQ multiplex PCR, and its TCRdb copy is limited to in-frame clones, with some not included. The data hold some 100,000 clones, with 87% observed a single time. Study-level points and caveats: Early declines in HvG clones that occurred post-transplant were associated with peak circulating GvH clone levels.

A note on this clone: Its matching antigen is unknown.

V trimming: 7 bases; J trimming: 4 bases; junction bases outside the gene matches: 7. The germline V gene encodes CDR1 SGHTA and CDR2 FQGNSA. The CDR3 runs 14 residues. Sample: unstimulated CD4+ T cells sorted from spleen or lymph node cells, taken before transplant. This clonotype was sampled from a human donor who was the organ donor for an intestinal transplant. The gene calls are TRBV7-2 and TRBJ1-2; 9 bases map to TRBD1. CDR3 sequence reads: CASTHRGQSYGYTF. DNA for the CDR3: TGTGCCAGCACGCACAGGGGGCAAAGCTATGGCTACACCTTC.